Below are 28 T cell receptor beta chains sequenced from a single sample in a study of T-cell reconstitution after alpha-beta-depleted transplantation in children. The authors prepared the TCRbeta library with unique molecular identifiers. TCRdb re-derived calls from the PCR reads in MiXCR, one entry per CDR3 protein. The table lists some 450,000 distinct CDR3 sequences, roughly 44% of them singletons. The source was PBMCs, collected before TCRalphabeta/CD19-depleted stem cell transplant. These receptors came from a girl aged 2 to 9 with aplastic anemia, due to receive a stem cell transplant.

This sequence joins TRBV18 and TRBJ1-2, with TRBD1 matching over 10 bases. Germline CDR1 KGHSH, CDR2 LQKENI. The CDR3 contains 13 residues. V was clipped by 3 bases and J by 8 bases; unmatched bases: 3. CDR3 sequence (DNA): TGTGCCAGCTCACCGAGGGACAGGGGCGGCTACACCTTC. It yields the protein CASSPRDRGGYTF.

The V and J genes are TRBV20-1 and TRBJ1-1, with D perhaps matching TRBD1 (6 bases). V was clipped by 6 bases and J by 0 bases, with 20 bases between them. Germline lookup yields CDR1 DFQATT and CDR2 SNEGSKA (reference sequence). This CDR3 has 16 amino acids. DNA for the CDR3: TGCAGTGCCCCGGAACAGGGAATCCCCATGAACACTGAAGCTTTCTTT. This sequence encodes CSAPEQGIPMNTEAFF.

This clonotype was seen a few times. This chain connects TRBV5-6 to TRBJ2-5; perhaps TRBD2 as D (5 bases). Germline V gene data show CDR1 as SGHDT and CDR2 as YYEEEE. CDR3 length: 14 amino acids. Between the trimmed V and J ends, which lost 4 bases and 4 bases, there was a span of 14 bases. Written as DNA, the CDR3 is TGTGCCAGCAGCCCCCGGAGGTGGTCAGAGACCCAGTACTTC. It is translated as CASSPRRWSETQYF.

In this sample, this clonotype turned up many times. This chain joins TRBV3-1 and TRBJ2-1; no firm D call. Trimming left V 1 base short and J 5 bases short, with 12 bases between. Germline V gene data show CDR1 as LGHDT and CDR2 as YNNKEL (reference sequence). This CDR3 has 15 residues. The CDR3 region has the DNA TGTGCCAGCAGCCAAGGGCCCCTGGGCCACAATGAGCAGTTCTTC. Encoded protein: CASSQGPLGHNEQFF.

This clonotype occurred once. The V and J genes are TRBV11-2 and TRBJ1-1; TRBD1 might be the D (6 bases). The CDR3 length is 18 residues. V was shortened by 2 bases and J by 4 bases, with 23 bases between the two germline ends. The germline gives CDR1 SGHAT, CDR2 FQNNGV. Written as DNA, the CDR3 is TGTGCCAGCAGCTTAAATCCACTCCGGGGGCGGAGGGTCACTGAAGCTTTCTTT. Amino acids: CASSLNPLRGRRVTEAFF.

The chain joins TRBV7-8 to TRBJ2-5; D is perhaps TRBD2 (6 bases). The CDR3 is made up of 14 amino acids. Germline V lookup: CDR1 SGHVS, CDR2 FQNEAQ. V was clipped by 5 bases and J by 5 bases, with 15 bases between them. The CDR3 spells CASSLLTSRETQYF. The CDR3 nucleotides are TGTGCCAGCAGCCTCCTGACTAGTCGCGAGACCCAGTACTTC.

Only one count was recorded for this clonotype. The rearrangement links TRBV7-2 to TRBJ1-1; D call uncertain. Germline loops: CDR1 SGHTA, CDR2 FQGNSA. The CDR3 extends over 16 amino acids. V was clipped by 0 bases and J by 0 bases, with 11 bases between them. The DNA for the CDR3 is TGTGCCAGCAGCTTAGCGCAGTCGGGCGTGAACACTGAAGCTTTCTTT. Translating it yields CASSLAQSGVNTEAFF.

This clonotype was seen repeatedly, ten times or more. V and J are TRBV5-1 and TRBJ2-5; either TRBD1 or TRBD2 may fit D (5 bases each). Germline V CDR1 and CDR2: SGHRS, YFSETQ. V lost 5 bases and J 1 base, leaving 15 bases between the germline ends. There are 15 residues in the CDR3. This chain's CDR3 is CASSLTGTPQETQYF. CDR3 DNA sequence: TGCGCCAGCAGTCTCACGGGGACCCCCCAAGAGACCCAGTACTTC.

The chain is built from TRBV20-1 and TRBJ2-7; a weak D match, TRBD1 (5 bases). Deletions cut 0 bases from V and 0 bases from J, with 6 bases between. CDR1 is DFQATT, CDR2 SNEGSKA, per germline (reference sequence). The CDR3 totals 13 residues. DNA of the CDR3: TGCAGTGCTAGAGATGACAGCTCCTACGAGCAGTACTTC. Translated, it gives CSARDDSSYEQYF.

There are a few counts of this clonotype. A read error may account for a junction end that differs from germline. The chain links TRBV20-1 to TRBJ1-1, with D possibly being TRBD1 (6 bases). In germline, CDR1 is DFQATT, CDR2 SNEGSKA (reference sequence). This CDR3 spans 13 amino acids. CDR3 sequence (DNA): TGCAGTGCTAGTTCTACAGGGAACGCTGAAGCTTTCTTT. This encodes CSASSTGNAEAFF.

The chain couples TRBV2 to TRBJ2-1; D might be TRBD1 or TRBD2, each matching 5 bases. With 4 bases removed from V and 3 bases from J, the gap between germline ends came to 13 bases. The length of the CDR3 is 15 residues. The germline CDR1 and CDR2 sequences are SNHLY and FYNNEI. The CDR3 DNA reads TGTGCCAGCAGTGTCGAGGGGCAGAGCTACAATGAGCAGTTCTTC. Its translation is CASSVEGQSYNEQFF.

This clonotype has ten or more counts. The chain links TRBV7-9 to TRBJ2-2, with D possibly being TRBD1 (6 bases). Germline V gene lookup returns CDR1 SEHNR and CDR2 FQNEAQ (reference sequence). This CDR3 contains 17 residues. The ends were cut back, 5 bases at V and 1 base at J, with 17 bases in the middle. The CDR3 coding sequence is TGTGCCAGCAGCAAACTTCTAGGGGGAATGAACACCGGGGAGCTGTTTTTT. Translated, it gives CASSKLLGGMNTGELFF.

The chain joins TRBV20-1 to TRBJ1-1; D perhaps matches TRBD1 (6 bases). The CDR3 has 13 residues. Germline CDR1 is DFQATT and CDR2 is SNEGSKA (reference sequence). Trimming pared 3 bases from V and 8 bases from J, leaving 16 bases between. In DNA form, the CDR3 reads TGCAGTGCTAGCGGGACCTTTAGGGGGGAAGCTTTCTTT. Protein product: CSASGTFRGEAFF.

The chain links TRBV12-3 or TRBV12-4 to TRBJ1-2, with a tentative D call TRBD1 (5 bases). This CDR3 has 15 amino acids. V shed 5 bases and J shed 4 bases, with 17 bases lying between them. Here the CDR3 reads CASSLLPTDSYGYTF. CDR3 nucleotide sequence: TGTGCCAGCAGTCTCCTACCGACAGATTCCTATGGCTACACCTTC.

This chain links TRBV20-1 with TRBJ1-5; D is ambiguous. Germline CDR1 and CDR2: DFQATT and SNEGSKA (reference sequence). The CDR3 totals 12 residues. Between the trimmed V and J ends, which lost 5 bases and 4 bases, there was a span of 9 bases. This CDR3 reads CSASPNNQPQHF. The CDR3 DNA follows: TGCAGTGCTTCTCCTAATAATCAGCCCCAGCATTTT.

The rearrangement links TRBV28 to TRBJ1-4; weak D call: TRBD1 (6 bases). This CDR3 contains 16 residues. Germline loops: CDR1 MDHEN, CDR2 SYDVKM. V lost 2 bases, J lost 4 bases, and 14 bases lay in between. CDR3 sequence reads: CASSLVLGGLNEKLFF. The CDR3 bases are TGTGCCAGCAGTTTAGTGTTGGGGGGGCTTAATGAAAAACTGTTTTTT.

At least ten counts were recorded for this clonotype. CDR3 DNA: TGTGCCAGCAGCCCACGGATAGCGGATACGCAGTATTTT. This translates into CASSPRIADTQYF. The rearrangement links TRBV9 to TRBJ2-3; the D gene is possibly TRBD2 (5 bases). Germline CDR1 and CDR2: SGDLS and YYNGEE. The germline V and J ends were trimmed by 4 bases and 6 bases, with 12 bases remaining between them. CDR3 size: 13 residues.

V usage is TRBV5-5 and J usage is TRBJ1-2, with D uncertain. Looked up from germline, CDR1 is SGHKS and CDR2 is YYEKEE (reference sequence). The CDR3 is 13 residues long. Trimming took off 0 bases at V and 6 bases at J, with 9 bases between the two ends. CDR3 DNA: TGTGCCAGCAGCTTGGCTCAGTTGGATGGCTACACCTTC. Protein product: CASSLAQLDGYTF.

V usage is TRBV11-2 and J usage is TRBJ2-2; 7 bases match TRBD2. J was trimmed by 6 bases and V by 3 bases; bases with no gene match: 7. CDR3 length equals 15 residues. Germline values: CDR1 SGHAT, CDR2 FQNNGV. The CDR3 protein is CASSLLTSVPGELFF. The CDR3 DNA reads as TGTGCCAGCAGCTTGCTAACTAGCGTCCCCGGGGAGCTGTTTTTT.

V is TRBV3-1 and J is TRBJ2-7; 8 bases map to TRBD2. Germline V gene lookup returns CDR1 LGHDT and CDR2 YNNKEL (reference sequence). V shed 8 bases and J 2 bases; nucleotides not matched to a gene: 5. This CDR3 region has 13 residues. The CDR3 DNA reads TGTGCCAGCTCTCCTAGCGGGCCCTACGAGCAGTACTTC. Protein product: CASSPSGPYEQYF.

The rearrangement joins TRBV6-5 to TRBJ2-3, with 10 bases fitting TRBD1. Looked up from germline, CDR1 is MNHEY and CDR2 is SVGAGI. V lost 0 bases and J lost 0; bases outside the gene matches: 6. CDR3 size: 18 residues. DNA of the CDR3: TGTGCCAGCAGTTACTCCGTCGGGACAGGGGCTAGCACAGATACGCAGTATTTT. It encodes CASSYSVGTGASTDTQYF.

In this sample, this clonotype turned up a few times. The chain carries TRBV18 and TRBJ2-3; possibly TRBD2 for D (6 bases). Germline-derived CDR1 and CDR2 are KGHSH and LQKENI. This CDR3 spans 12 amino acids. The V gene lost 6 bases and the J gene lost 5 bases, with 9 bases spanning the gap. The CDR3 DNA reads TGTGCCAGCTCTCCGGGGGTAGATACGCAGTATTTT. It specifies CASSPGVDTQYF.

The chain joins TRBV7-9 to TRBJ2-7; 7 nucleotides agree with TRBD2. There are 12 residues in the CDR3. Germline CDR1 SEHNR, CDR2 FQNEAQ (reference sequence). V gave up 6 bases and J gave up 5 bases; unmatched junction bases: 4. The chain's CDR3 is CASRGGLNEQYF. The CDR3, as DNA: TGTGCCAGCAGGGGAGGGTTGAACGAGCAGTACTTC.

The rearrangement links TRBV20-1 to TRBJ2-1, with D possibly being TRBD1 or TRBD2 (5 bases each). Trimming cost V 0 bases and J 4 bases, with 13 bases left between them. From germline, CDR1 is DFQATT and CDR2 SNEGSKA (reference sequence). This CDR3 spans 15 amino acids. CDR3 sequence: CSAREPGDPYNEQFF. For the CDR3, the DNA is TGCAGTGCTAGAGAACCCGGGGACCCATACAATGAGCAGTTCTTC.

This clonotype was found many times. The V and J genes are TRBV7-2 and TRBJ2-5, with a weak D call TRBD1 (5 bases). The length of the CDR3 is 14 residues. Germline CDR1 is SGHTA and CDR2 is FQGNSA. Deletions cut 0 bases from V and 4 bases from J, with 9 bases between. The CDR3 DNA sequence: TGTGCCAGCAGCTTAGCAGGGGTTCGAGAGACCCAGTACTTC. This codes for CASSLAGVRETQYF. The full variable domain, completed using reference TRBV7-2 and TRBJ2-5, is GAGVSQSPSNKVTEKGKDVELRCDPISGHTALYWYRQSLGQGLEFLIYFQGNSAPDKSGLPSDRFSAERTGGSVSTLTIQRTQQEDSAVYLCASSLAGVRETQYFGPGTRLLVL.

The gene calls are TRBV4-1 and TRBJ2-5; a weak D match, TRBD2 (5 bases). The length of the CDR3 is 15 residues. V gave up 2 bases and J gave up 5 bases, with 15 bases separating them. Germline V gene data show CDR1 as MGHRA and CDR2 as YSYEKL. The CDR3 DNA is TGCGCCAGCAGCCAACTGGAGGAGATCCGGGAGACCCAGTACTTC. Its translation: CASSQLEEIRETQYF.

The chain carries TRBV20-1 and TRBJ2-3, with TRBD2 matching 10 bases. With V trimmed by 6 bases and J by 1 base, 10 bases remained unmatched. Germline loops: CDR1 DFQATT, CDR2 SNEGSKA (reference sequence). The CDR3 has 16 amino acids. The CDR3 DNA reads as TGCAGTGCAACAAGTAGCGGGGGGTTCGGCACAGATACGCAGTATTTT. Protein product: CSATSSGGFGTDTQYF.

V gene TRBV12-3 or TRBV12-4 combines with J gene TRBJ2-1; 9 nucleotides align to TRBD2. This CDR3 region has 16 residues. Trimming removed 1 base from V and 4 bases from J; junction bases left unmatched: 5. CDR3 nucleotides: TGTGCCAGCAGTTTAGGGCGGGGGGGCGATTACAATGAGCAGTTCTTC. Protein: CASSLGRGGDYNEQFF.